This T cell receptor beta chain was captured by sequencing in a study of T cell responses to AZD1222 COVID-19 vaccine. The protocol was immunoSEQ multiplex PCR, while the TCRdb copy is restricted to in-frame clones and leaves out a portion. The sample records 150,000 to 200,000 clones, under 95% being singletons. A remark on this clone: Its antigen is currently unknown.

Study-wide points: Baseline serology detected seropositivity in only six AZD1222 recipients.

The germline V gene encodes CDR1 SGHRS and CDR2 YFSETQ. With 2 bases removed from V and 0 bases from J, the gap between germline ends came to 11 bases. CDR3 length equals 15 residues. This sequence originates from an adult in good health. The genes are TRBV5-1 and TRBJ1-2; no clear D gene. The specimen comprised peripheral blood, sampled on day 0 of AZD1222 vaccination. As DNA, the CDR3 is TGCGCCAGCAGCTTATCACAGCGAACTAACTATGGCTACACCTTC. Protein: CASSLSQRTNYGYTF.